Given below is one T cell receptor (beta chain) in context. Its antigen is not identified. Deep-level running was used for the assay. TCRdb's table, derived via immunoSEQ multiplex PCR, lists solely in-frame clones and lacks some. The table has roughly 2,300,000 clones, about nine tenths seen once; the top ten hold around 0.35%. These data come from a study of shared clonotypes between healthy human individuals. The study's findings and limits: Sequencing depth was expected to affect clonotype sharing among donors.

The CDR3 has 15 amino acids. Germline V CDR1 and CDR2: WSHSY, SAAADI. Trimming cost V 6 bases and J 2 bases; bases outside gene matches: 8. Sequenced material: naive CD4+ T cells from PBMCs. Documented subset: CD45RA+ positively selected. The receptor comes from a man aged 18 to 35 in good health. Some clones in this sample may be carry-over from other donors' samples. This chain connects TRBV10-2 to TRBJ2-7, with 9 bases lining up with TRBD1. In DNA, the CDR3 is TGCGCCAGCAGCAGAGGACGGGACAGGGCCTACGAGCAGTACTTC. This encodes CASSRGRDRAYEQYF.